One sample yielded the 11 T cell receptor beta chains listed below, sequenced in a study of persistence of HIV-infected CD4 T cells. Sequencing used immunoSEQ version 4 in survey mode. Assay: immunoSEQ multiplex PCR; the TCRdb copy retains only in-frame clones and omits some. The sample contains approximately 39,000 clones, more than 75% of which appear only once. No antigen has been assigned to these receptors. Cells were stimulated with overlapping HIV-1 Gag 15-mer peptides. CD40L-negative CD69-negative CD45RO-high memory CD4+ T cells were sorted as populations depleted of antigen-responding cells. This sample comprised cultured CD4+ T cells from PBMCs, obtained from a patient who received antiretroviral therapy. Receptor source: an adult with HIV. The donor label of this sample is uncertain.

The gene calls are TRBV18 and TRBJ1-1, with D perhaps TRBD1 (6 bases). Deletions cut 4 bases from V and 2 bases from J, with 17 bases between. The CDR3 has 16 amino acids. Germline-derived CDR1 and CDR2 are KGHSH and LQKENI. CDR3 nucleotide sequence: TGTGCCAGCTCACAAGAAACAGGGTTTGACAACACTGAAGCTTTCTTT. Protein: CASSQETGFDNTEAFF.

This clone was detected only once. The chain recombines TRBV3-1 (or the pseudogene TRBV3-2) with TRBJ2-7; unclear D gene. CDR3 size: 14 residues. Germline V gene sequence: CDR1 LGHDT, CDR2 YNNKEL (reference sequence). V was trimmed by 4 bases and J by 7 bases, leaving 17 bases between them. CDR3 DNA sequence: TGTGCCAGCAGCCCCGCCCGTAGCTCCAGGGAGCAGTACTTC. Amino acids: CASSPARSSREQYF.

This chain links TRBV2 with TRBJ1-2; tentative D call: TRBD1 (6 bases). The CDR3 contains 13 residues. Trimming pared 2 bases from V and 8 bases from J, leaving 12 bases between. Germline values: CDR1 SNHLY, CDR2 FYNNEI. CDR3 residues: CASSESGGWGYTF. In DNA form, the CDR3 reads TGTGCCAGCAGTGAATCCGGGGGCTGGGGCTACACCTTC.

This rearrangement joins TRBV9 to TRBJ1-3; 8 bases match TRBD1. Germline CDR1 is SGDLS and CDR2 is YYNGEE. This CDR3 has 18 residues. After removal of 0 bases from V and 1 base from J, the junction contained 9 bases not matched to a gene. CDR3 residues: CASSVGSGTGGSGNTIYF. Written as DNA, the CDR3 is TGTGCCAGCAGCGTAGGGTCGGGGACAGGAGGTTCTGGAAACACCATATATTTT.

This chain links TRBV5-1 with TRBJ1-1; no firm D call. This CDR3 is built from 13 residues. The ends were cut back, 4 bases at V and 0 bases at J, with 7 bases in the middle. The germline gives CDR1 SGHRS, CDR2 YFSETQ. In DNA form, the CDR3 reads TGCGCCAGCAGCCGCCTTCTGAACACTGAAGCTTTCTTT. It is translated as CASSRLLNTEAFF.

The sample holds one count of this clone. The V gene is TRBV27, the J gene TRBJ1-5; D ambiguous. V lost 4 bases and J lost 0, with 10 bases in between. Germline V lookup: CDR1 MNHEY, CDR2 SMNVEV (reference sequence). The CDR3 has 15 amino acids. As DNA, the CDR3 is TGTGCCAGCAGTTACAGCGGGCTTAGCAATCAGCCCCAGCATTTT. Translation gives CASSYSGLSNQPQHF.

The chain couples TRBV3-1 (or the pseudogene TRBV3-2) to TRBJ2-2; perhaps TRBD2 as D (6 bases). V was pared by 3 bases and J by 6 bases, with 14 bases between. The CDR3 sequence is 15 residues long. CDR1 and CDR2 from the germline V gene are LGHDT and YNNKEL (reference sequence). CDR3 sequence (DNA): TGTGCCAGCAGCCAGGGGGGACTTTCGTCCGGGGAGCTGTTTTTT. This gives the protein CASSQGGLSSGELFF.

This sequence joins TRBV2 and TRBJ2-3; D is undetermined. CDR3 length: 12 residues. The ends were cut back, 4 bases at V and 8 bases at J, with 10 bases in the middle. Germline V gene lookup returns CDR1 SNHLY and CDR2 FYNNEI. The CDR3 coding sequence is TGTGCCAGCAGTGGGTGGGGAAGTACGCAGTATTTT. Translation: CASSGWGSTQYF.

This chain connects TRBV6-4 to TRBJ1-2, with D perhaps TRBD1 (5 bases). In germline, CDR1 is MRHNA, CDR2 SNTAGT. Trimming removed 7 bases from V and 2 bases from J, with 8 bases in between. CDR3 length: 12 residues. The CDR3 DNA reads as TGTGCCAGCAACAACAGGAACTATGGCTACACCTTC. Its protein is CASNNRNYGYTF.

The genes are TRBV5-1 and TRBJ1-1; 8 bases fit TRBD1. From germline, CDR1 is SGHRS and CDR2 YFSETQ. Trimming removed 3 bases from V and 6 bases from J; junction bases left unmatched: 4. This CDR3 is built from 13 residues. In DNA form, the CDR3 reads TGCGCCAGCAGCTACCAGGACAGGGCTGAAGCTTTCTTT. This translates into CASSYQDRAEAFF.

V is TRBV6-7 and J is TRBJ1-1; 10 bases are shared with TRBD1. TRBV6-7 belongs to the ORF category, with a function that is uncertain. V shed 4 bases and J 4 bases; nucleotides not matched to a gene: 12. The CDR3 covers 17 residues. CDR3 region: CASSCIGQGGCVTEAFF. DNA for the CDR3: TGTGCCAGCAGTTGTATCGGACAGGGGGGTTGCGTCACTGAAGCTTTCTTT.